Shown below are 4 T cell receptor gamma chains from a single sample sequenced in a study of gamma-delta chains in newborns, infants, children. TCRdb reanalysed the reads via CATT. The profile shows fewer than 750 gamma-chain clones, approximately 40% of them singletons. Material for sequencing was blood. The source is a child who was a newborn, infant or young child, either healthy, febrile or measles-vaccinated (not recorded which).

The V and J genes are TRGV9 and TRGJ1 or TRGJ2. TCRdb does not report a J gene; here it was assigned by matching the DNA to germline references. The CDR3 has 17 residues. Germline trimming cut 4 bases from V and 0 bases from J; bases unmatched to any gene: 15. CDR1 and CDR2 from the germline V gene are GITISATS and ISYDGTV (reference sequence). CDR3 sequence reads: CALWEFRICANYYKKLF. Here the CDR3 DNA reads TGTGCCTTGTGGGAATTTAGGATTTGCGCGAATTATTATAAGAAACTCTTT.

In the case of this clone: Since a much larger clone is just one base distant, this may be a read error. The V gene remains uncalled, whereas the J gene is TRGJP1. CDR3 length equals 12 residues. The CDR3 DNA reads TGTGCCACCTGTGATGGTCGTTGGTTCAAGATATTT. Translated: CATCDGRWFKIF.

As concerns this clone: One end of the junction fails to match germline, which may point to a read error. The chain couples TRGV9 to TRGJP. TCRdb carries no J gene annotation; the J gene was assigned here by matching the DNA with germline. This CDR3 spans 16 amino acids. Germline V gives CDR1 GITISATS, CDR2 ISYDGTV (reference sequence). The CDR3 nucleotides read TGTGCCTTGCGGGAGATTCAAGAGTTGGGCAAAAAAATCAAGGTATTT. It specifies CALREIQELGKKIKVF.

Notes on this clone: Other DNA sequences in the same sample also yield this CDR3. The chain couples TRGV9 to TRGJP. No J gene is reported in TCRdb; it was inferred here by comparing the DNA with germline. Germline loops: CDR1 GITISATS, CDR2 ISYDGTV (reference sequence). Germline trimming cut 0 bases from V and 3 bases from J; bases unmatched to any gene: 2. The CDR3 is 17 amino acids. The CDR3 region is CALWEVLQELGKKIKVF. The DNA of the CDR3 is TGTGCCTTGTGGGAGGTGTTGCAAGAGTTGGGCAAAAAAATCAAGGTATTT.